A selection of T cell receptor beta chains follows, all from one sample in a study of cytomegalovirus exposure and HLA in healthy donors. The protocol was immunoSEQ multiplex PCR, while the TCRdb copy is restricted to in-frame clones and leaves out a portion. The sample has around 180,000 clones, over 60% seen once; the top ten hold approximately 1.1%. The sequencing input was PBMCs. Receptors were obtained from a woman in her forties in good health and CMV-seronegative. The CDR3 runs from the conserved cysteine through the conserved F or W. The order of the fields is D gene, clone size, J gene, V gene, CDR3 DNA, CDR3 protein. D genes are given only for firm matches. Part of the rows lack a size; the others show once, few, many or a class for expanded clones.

NA NA TRBJ1-5 TRBV6-1 TGTGCCAGCACCACAGCTTATAGCAATCAGCCCCAGCATTTT CASTTAYSNQPQHF
NA NA TRBJ1-1 TRBV25-1 TGTGCCAGCAGTGAAGGGGGCAGGGTTGGTGGGGCTTTCTTT CASSEGGRVGGAFF
TRBD1 few TRBJ2-5 TRBV18 TGTGCCAGCTCACCTAACAGGGGTGAGGAGACCCAGTACTTC CASSPNRGEETQYF
TRBD1 NA TRBJ2-7 TRBV4-1 TGCGCCAGCAGCCAGGGGGACAGGGTCAACGAGCAGTACTTC CASSQGDRVNEQYF
TRBD1 NA TRBJ2-7 TRBV19 TGTGCCAGTAAGATCAGGGGGTCCTACGAGCAGTACTTC CASKIRGSYEQYF
NA NA TRBJ1-1 TRBV4-3 TGCGCCAGCAGCCAAGATAACTTCGGGGGCACTGAAGCTTTCTTT CASSQDNFGGTEAFF
NA NA TRBJ1-4 TRBV4-2 TGTGCCAGCAGCCAAGACTGGGGGGGGCCTAATGAAAAACTGTTTTTT CASSQDWGGPNEKLFF
TRBD1 NA TRBJ1-1 TRBV29-1 TGCAGCGTTAGCCGGCAGGGGGTGAACACTGAAGCTTTCTTT CSVSRQGVNTEAFF
TRBD2 NA TRBJ2-7 TRBV11-2 TGTGCCAGCAGCCCCCCCCGGGAGGGAGGTCGGGAGCAGTACTTC CASSPPREGGREQYF
TRBD1 NA TRBJ2-1 TRBV5-1 TGCGCCAGCAGCGGACGACAGGGAAATGAGCAGTTCTTC CASSGRQGNEQFF
NA NA TRBJ1-1 TRBV29-1 TGCAGCGTTGACAACATTATGAACACTGAAGCTTTCTTT CSVDNIMNTEAFF
TRBD1 NA TRBJ1-4 TRBV5-4 TGTGCCAGCACGACAGGGGTGACTAATGAAAAACTGTTTTTT CASTTGVTNEKLFF
TRBD1 NA TRBJ1-2 TRBV19 TGTGCCAGTAGTATACAGGGGGCGGTACATGGCTACACCTTC CASSIQGAVHGYTF
NA NA TRBJ2-2 TRBV19 TGTGCCAGCGCCGTCGGGGGGAACACCGGGGAGCTGTTTTTT CASAVGGNTGELFF
NA few TRBJ1-1 TRBV5-1 TGCGCCAGCAGCTTGGATTTCAGGGGCACTGAAGCTTTCTTT CASSLDFRGTEAFF
NA few TRBJ2-6 TRBV5-1 TGCGCCAGCAGCCGGGTGACGGGAATCTCTGGGGCCAACGTCCTGACTTTC CASSRVTGISGANVLTF
TRBD2 NA TRBJ2-7 TRBV5-1 TGCGCCAGCAGCTTTAGCGGGGACCAAGGCCAGTACTTC CASSFSGDQGQYF
TRBD1 NA TRBJ1-2 TRBV6-5 TGTGCCAGCAGTTACCGTCCGGCAGGGGGCTATGGCTACACCTTC CASSYRPAGGYGYTF
TRBD2 once TRBJ2-3 TRBV19 TGTGCCAGTAGTGGATTGGGACTAGCGGTTAGCACAGATACGCAGTATTTT CASSGLGLAVSTDTQYF
NA NA TRBJ2-5 TRBV30 TGTGCCTGGAGTGTACGGGGGGCGTTTAGTCAGACCCAGTACTTC CAWSVRGAFSQTQYF
NA NA TRBJ2-4 TRBV29-1 TGCAGCGTCGAGATTCAAAACATTCAGTACTTC CSVEIQNIQYF
TRBD1 NA TRBJ1-3 TRBV7-8 TGTGCCAGCAGCATCGGGACAGCTGGAAACACCATATATTTT CASSIGTAGNTIYF
NA NA TRBJ1-5 TRBV19 TGTGCCAGTAGTATACAGGGGAACCAGAACTTTTATAGCAATCAGCCCCAGCATTTT CASSIQGNQNFYSNQPQHF
TRBD1 NA TRBJ1-1 TRBV28 TGTGCCAGCAGCCAGCAGGGGGCTGAAGCTTTCTTT CASSQQGAEAFF
TRBD2 NA TRBJ2-3 TRBV5-1 TGCGCCAGCAGCTTGGCCAGGACTAGCGGGAGCTCAGATACGCAGTATTTT CASSLARTSGSSDTQYF
TRBD1 NA TRBJ2-1 TRBV7-2 TGTGCCAGCAGCATGACAGGGGCGGGAAATGAGCAGTTCTTC CASSMTGAGNEQFF
NA NA TRBJ1-4 TRBV14 TGTGCCAGCAGCCCGGTGGGAGGTAATGAAAAACTGTTTTTT CASSPVGGNEKLFF
TRBD2 NA TRBJ2-1 TRBV5-5 TGTGCCAGCAGACCGGGGACTAGCTCCAATGAGCAGTTCTTC CASRPGTSSNEQFF
NA NA TRBJ1-2 TRBV9 TGTGCCAGCAGCGTAGCTCGTGGAGGTCGGGATTACTATGGCTACACCTTC CASSVARGGRDYYGYTF
NA NA TRBJ2-7 TRBV25-1 TGTGCCATCAAAGGGGGATACGAGCAGTACTTC CAIKGGYEQYF
NA NA TRBJ1-2 TRBV19 TGTGCCCGTCCCGCGGTGGCAGTCTCAAACTATGGCTACACCTTC CARPAVAVSNYGYTF
NA once TRBJ1-4 TRBV10-3 TGTGCCATCAGTGAAGCCCGACAGGTTGGGCTGTTTTTT CAISEARQVGLFF
NA NA TRBJ1-5 TRBV27 TGTGCCAGCAGTTTTTGGGGGGGTTATAATCAGCCCCAGCATTTT CASSFWGGYNQPQHF
TRBD1 few TRBJ1-2 TRBV7-9 TGTGCCAGCAGCACCGGACAGGGCCTTAACTATGGCTACACCTTC CASSTGQGLNYGYTF
NA NA TRBJ2-1 TRBV19 TGTGCCAGTAGTACACGGGAGCTTTATGACAATGAGCAGTTCTTC CASSTRELYDNEQFF
TRBD1 NA TRBJ2-5 TRBV7-8 TGTGCCAGCAGCAGCGACAGGGTAGAGACCCAGTACTTC CASSSDRVETQYF
TRBD2 NA TRBJ2-1 TRBV18 TGTGCCAGCTCACCCGGTAGCGGGGCAGCGTACAATGAGCAGTTCTTC CASSPGSGAAYNEQFF
TRBD1 NA TRBJ1-3 TRBV11-3 TGTGCCAGCAGCTTACCGGGACAGGTAAAATCGGGGGGAAACACCATATATTTT CASSLPGQVKSGGNTIYF
TRBD1 NA TRBJ2-1 TRBV9 TGTGCCAGCAATCCTACAGGGGACGGTGAGCAGTTCTTC CASNPTGDGEQFF
TRBD1 NA TRBJ1-2 TRBV6-5 TGTGCCAGCAGCCCCGACAGGGGACGCTATGGCTACACCTTC CASSPDRGRYGYTF
NA NA TRBJ1-2 TRBV30 TGTGCCTGGAGTAGTTGGGGCCTCCCCGGCTACACCTTC CAWSSWGLPGYTF
TRBD2 NA TRBJ2-1 TRBV10-3 TGTGCCATCAGTGACCTGGGACTAGCGGGAGAAGATGAGCAGTTCTTC CAISDLGLAGEDEQFF
NA NA TRBJ1-1 TRBV5-1 TGCGCCAGCAGCTTGCTACAGGTGAACACTGAAGCTTTCTTT CASSLLQVNTEAFF
NA NA TRBJ1-2 TRBV5-5 TGTGCCAGCAGCCTCCCAGGATTGAACTATGGCTACACCTTC CASSLPGLNYGYTF
TRBD1 NA TRBJ2-5 TRBV4-3 TGCGCCAGCAGCCCCTTGGGGGACAGGGGAGAGACCCAGTACTTC CASSPLGDRGETQYF
TRBD2 NA TRBJ2-7 TRBV11-3 TGTGCCAGCAGCTTAGATGGGACGGGAGGCCTGTACGAGCAGTACTTC CASSLDGTGGLYEQYF
NA NA TRBJ1-6 TRBV4-3 TGCGCCAGCAGCCAAGCGGTCTCCTATAATTCACCCCTCCACTTT CASSQAVSYNSPLHF
TRBD1 once TRBJ1-1 TRBV11-3 TGTGCCAGCAGCTGGACAGGGGAAGCTTTCTTT CASSWTGEAFF